Detailed here is one T cell receptor beta chain. Only Caucasian adults living in Nashville, Tennessee made up the donor group. The CD8 memory sample joined CD45RO+ cells and CCR7-negative CD45RA+ cells. Execution of the assay was at deep level. Here immunoSEQ multiplex PCR was the method, and the copy in TCRdb shows in-frame clones only, minus some. The table includes 400,000 or so clones, about 96% detected once. CDR1 is SGHRS, CDR2 YFSETQ, per germline. V shed 0 bases and J 0 bases; nucleotides not matched to a gene: 3. The CDR3 is made up of 15 amino acids. This entry comes from a study of shared clonotypes between healthy human individuals.

The sample comprised memory CD8+ T cells sorted from blood. Subset here: CD45RO+ cells pooled with CCR7-negative TemRA cells. The V gene is TRBV5-1, the J gene TRBJ2-7, with 7 nucleotides matching TRBD1. The source is a man aged 25-40 years in good health. CDR3: CASSLAGQPSYEQYF. In DNA form, the CDR3 reads TGCGCCAGCAGCTTGGCGGGACAGCCCTCCTACGAGCAGTACTTC.